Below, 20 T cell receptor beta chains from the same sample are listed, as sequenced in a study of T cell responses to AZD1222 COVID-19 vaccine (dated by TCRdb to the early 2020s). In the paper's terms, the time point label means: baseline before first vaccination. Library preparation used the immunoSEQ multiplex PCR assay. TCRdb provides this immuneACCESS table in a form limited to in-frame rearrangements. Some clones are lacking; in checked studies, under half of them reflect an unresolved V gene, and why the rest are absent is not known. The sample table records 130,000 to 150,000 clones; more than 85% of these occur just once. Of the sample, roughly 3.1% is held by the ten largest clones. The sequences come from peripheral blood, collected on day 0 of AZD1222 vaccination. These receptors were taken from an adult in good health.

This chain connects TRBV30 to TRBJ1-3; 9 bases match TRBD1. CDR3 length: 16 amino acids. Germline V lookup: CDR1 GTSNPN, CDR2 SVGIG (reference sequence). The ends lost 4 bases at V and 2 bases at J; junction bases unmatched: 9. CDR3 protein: CAWKDLNRGPGNTIYF. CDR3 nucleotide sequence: TGTGCCTGGAAGGATCTAAACAGGGGGCCTGGAAACACCATATATTTT.

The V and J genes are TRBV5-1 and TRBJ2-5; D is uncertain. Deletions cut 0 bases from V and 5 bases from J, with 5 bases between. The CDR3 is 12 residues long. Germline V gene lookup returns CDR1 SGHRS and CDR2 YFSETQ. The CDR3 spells CASSLVGETQYF. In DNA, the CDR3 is TGCGCCAGCAGCTTGGTGGGCGAGACCCAGTACTTC.

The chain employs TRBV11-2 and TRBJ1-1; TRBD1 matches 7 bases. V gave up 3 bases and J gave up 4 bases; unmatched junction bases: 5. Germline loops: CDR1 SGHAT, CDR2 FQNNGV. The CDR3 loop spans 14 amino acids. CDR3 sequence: CASSFEGASTEAFF. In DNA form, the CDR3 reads TGTGCCAGCAGCTTCGAGGGGGCAAGCACTGAAGCTTTCTTT.

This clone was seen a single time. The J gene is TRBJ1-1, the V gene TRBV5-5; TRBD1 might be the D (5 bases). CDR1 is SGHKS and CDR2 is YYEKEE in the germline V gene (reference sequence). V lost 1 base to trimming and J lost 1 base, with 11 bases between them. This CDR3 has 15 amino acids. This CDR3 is CASSLSFGGNTEAFF. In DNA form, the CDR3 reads TGTGCCAGCAGCTTGAGTTTCGGGGGGAACACTGAAGCTTTCTTT.

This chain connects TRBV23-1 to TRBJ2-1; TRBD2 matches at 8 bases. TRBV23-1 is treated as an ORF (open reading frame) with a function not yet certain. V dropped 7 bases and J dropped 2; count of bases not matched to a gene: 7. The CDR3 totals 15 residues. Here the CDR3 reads CASTVLAGAYNEQFF. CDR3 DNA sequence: TGCGCCAGCACCGTTCTAGCGGGTGCCTACAATGAGCAGTTCTTC.

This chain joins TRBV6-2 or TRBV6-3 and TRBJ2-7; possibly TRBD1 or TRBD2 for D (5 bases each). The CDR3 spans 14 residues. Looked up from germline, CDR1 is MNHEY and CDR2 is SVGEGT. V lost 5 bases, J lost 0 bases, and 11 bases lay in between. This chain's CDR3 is CASSARGSSYEQYF. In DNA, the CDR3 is TGTGCCAGCAGTGCCCGGGGCAGCTCCTACGAGCAGTACTTC.

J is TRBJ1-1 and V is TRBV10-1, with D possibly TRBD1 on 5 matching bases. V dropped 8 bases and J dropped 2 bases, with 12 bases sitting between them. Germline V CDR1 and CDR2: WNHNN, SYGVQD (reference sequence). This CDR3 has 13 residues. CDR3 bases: TGCGCCAGCGCCCAAGGGGACAACACTGAAGCTTTCTTT. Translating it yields CASAQGDNTEAFF.

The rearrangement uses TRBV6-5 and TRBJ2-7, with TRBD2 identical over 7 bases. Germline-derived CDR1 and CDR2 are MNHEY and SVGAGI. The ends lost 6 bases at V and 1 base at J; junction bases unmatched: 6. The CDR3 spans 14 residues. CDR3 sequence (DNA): TGTGCCAGCAGCCCCGGACTAGGTTCCTACGAGCAGTACTTC. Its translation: CASSPGLGSYEQYF.

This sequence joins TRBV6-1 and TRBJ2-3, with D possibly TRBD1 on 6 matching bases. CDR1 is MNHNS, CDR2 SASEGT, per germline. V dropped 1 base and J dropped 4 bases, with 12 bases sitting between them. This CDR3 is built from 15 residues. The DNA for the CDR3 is TGTGCCAGCAGTGAAGTTCAGGGGCGGCCAGATACGCAGTATTTT. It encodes CASSEVQGRPDTQYF.

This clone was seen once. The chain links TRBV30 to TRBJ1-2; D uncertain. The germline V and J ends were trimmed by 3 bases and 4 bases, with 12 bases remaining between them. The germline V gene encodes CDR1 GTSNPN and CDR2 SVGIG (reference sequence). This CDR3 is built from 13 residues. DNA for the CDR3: TGTGCCTGGAGGGGAAGGCGCGGCTATGGCTACACCTTC. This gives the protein CAWRGRRGYGYTF.

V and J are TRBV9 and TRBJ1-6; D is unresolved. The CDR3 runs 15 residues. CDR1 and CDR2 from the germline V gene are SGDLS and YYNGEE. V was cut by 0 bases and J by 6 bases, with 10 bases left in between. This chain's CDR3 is CASSVDPESNSPLHF. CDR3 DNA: TGTGCCAGCAGCGTAGATCCAGAAAGTAATTCACCCCTCCACTTT.

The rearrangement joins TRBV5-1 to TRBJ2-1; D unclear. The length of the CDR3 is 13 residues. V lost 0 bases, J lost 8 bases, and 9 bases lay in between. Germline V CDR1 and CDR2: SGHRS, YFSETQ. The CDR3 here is CASSLVVADEQFF. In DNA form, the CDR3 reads TGCGCCAGCAGCTTGGTAGTAGCCGATGAGCAGTTCTTC.

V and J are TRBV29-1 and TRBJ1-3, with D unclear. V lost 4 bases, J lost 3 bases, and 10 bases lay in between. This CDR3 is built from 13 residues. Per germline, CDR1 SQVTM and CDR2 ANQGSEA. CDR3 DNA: TGCAGCGTTGTCGACCTTGGTGGAAACACCATATATTTT. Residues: CSVVDLGGNTIYF.

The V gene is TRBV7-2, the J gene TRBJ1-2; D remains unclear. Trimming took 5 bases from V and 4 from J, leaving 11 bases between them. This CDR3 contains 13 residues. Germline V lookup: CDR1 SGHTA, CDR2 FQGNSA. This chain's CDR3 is CASSLGVVYGYTF. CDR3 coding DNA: TGTGCCAGCAGCCTCGGGGTGGTCTATGGCTACACCTTC.

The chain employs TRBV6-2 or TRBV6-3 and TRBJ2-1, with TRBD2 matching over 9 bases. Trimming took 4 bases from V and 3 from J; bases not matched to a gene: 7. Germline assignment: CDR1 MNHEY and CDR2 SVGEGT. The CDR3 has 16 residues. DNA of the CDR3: TGTGCCAGCAGTTCCCCCGGACTAGCGATCTACAATGAGCAGTTCTTC. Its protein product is CASSSPGLAIYNEQFF.

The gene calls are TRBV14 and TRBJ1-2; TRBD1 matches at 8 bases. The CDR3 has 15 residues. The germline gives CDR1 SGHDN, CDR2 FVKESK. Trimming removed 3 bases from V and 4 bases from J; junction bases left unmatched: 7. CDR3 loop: CASSQDRVGPYGYTF. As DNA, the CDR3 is TGTGCCAGCAGCCAGGACAGGGTAGGCCCCTATGGCTACACCTTC.

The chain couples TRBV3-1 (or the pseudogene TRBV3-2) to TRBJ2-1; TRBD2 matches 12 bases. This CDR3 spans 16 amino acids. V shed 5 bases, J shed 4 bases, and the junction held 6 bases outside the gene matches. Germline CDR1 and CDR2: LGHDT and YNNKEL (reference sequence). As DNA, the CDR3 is TGTGCCAGCAGCAACCGACTAGCGGGAGATTACAATGAGCAGTTCTTC. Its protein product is CASSNRLAGDYNEQFF.

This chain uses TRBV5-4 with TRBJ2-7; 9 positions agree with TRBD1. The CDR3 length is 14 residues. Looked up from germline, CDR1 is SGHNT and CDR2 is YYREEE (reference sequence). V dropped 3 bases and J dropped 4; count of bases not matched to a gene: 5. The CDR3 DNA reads TGTGCCAGCAGCTGGACAGGGGCGGGGTACGAGCAGTACTTC. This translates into CASSWTGAGYEQYF.

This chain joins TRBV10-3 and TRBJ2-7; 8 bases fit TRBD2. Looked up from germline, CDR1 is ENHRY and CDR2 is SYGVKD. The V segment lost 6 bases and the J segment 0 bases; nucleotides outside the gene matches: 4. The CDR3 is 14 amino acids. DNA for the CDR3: TGTGCCATCAGGCTCGGGGGGGGCTCCTACGAGCAGTACTTC. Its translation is CAIRLGGGSYEQYF.

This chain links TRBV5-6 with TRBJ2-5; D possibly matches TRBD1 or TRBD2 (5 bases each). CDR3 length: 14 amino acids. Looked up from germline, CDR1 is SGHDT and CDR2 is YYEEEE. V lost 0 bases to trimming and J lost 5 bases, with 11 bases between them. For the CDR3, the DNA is TGTGCCAGCAGCTTGGTTGGGGGAGAGGAGACCCAGTACTTC. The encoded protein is CASSLVGGEETQYF.